This TCR beta chain was identified during a study of blood T cell repertoires in COVID-19. Across the whole study: The origin of the acute and convalescent COVID-19 samples was the United States, Italy and Spain. The analysed material was cDNA or gDNA that came from T cells, B-cell-depleted T cells, or PBMCs.

Original methodology: Cell counts per sample came from amplifying reference gene primers. Profiled with immunoSEQ multiplex PCR; TCRdb holds only in-frame clones, not every one. The V and J calls and the clone size are those of that table, but D and trimming were determined from the DNA. The sample yields 170,000 or so clones, nearly 80% seen once. The germline V gene has CDR1 MGHRA and CDR2 YSYEKL. This CDR3 contains 19 residues. With 0 bases clipped from V and 6 bases from J, the junction kept 18 bases outside the gene matches. Input material: peripheral blood. The chain combines TRBV4-1 with TRBJ1-1, with 8 bases that match TRBD1. The clonotype originates from a woman in her 70s with acute or convalescent COVID-19. The CDR3 nucleotides are TGCGCCAGCAGCCAAGAGAGGGGGACGGGGACAGGTAGATTCGCTGAAGCTTTCTTT. It yields the protein CASSQERGTGTGRFAEAFF.